What follows are 2 T cell receptor beta chains derived from one specimen sequenced in a study of T cell responses to AZD1222 COVID-19 vaccine. Only in-frame clones appear in the TCRdb table, and some are missing; sequencing was by immunoSEQ multiplex PCR. The table has 85,000 to 130,000 clones, roughly 90% seen once. Sequenced material: peripheral blood, taken on day 0 of AZD1222 vaccination. Receptor source: an adult in good health.

This chain connects TRBV5-5 to TRBJ2-7; no definite D call. Trimming stripped 4 bases from V and 3 bases from J, with 11 bases between. Looked up from germline, CDR1 is SGHKS and CDR2 is YYEKEE (reference sequence). The CDR3 has 13 residues. Here the CDR3 DNA reads TGTGCCAGCAGCGGTGATGGACGCTACGAGCAGTACTTC. This gives the protein CASSGDGRYEQYF.

The chain couples TRBV5-1 to TRBJ2-2; tentatively, D is TRBD1 or TRBD2 (5 bases each). Germline CDR1 is SGHRS and CDR2 is YFSETQ. The length of the CDR3 is 14 residues. V lost 1 base, J lost 5 bases, and 9 bases lay in between. CDR3 in DNA: TGCGCCAGCAGCTTGTCTTGGGGGACCGGGGAGCTGTTTTTT. Protein sequence: CASSLSWGTGELFF.